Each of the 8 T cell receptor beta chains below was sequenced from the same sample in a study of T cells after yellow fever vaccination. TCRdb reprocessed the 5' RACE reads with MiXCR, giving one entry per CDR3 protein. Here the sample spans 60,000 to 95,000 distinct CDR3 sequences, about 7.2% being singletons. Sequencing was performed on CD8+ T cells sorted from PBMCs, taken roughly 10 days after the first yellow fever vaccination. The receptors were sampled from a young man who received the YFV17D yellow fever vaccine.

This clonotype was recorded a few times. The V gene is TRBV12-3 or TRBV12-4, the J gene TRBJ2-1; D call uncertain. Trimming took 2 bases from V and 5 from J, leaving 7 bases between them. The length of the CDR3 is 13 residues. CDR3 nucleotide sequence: TGTGCCAGCAGTTTACCTATGCACAATGAGCAGTTCTTC. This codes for CASSLPMHNEQFF.

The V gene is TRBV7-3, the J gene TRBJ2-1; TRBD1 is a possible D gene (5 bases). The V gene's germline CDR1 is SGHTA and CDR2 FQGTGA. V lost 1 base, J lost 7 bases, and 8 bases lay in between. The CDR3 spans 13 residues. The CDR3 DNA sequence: TGTGCCAGCAGCTTAATTTCAGGGAATGAGCAGTTCTTC. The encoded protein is CASSLISGNEQFF.

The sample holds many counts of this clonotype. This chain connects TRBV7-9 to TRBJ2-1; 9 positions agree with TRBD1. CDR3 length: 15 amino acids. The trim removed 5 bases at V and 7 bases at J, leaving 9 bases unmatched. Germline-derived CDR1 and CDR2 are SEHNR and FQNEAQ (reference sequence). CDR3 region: CASSHAGQGWNEQFF. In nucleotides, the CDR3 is TGTGCCAGCAGCCACGCTGGACAGGGGTGGAATGAGCAGTTCTTC.

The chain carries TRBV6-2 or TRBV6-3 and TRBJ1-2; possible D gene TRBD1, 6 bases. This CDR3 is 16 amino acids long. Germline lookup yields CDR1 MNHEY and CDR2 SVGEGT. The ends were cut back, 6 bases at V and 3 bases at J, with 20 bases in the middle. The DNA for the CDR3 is TGTGCCAGCAGCCTCCCCTCGATGAGACAGGACTATGGCTACACCTTC. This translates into CASSLPSMRQDYGYTF.

The CDR3 DNA follows: TGTGCCAGCAGCCCCCCGGGACAGTATTACGAGCAGTACTTC. This sequence encodes CASSPPGQYYEQYF. The V and J genes are TRBV7-9 and TRBJ2-7; 7 bases are shared with TRBD1. V shed 5 bases, J shed 4 bases, and the junction held 8 bases outside the gene matches. This CDR3 has 14 amino acids. The germline CDR1 and CDR2 sequences are SEHNR and FQNEAQ (reference sequence).

In nucleotides, the CDR3 is TGTGCCAGCAGCGTAGACGGGGTTCGCACAGATACGCAGTATTTT. This translates into CASSVDGVRTDTQYF. The chain is built from TRBV9 and TRBJ2-3, with D maybe TRBD2 (5 bases). Germline V gene sequence: CDR1 SGDLS, CDR2 YYNGEE. The V gene lost 0 bases and the J gene lost 1 base, with 9 bases spanning the gap. The CDR3 runs to 15 residues.

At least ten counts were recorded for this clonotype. The chain's CDR3 is CASATGGLEQYV. CDR3 nucleotide sequence: TGTGCCAGCGCTACCGGGGGGCTGGAGCAGTACGTC. The chain uses TRBV7-9 and TRBJ2-7; tentative D call: TRBD2 (7 bases). CDR1 and CDR2 from the germline V gene are SEHNR and FQNEAQ (reference sequence). V was pared by 8 bases and J by 7 bases, with 15 bases between. This CDR3 has 12 amino acids.

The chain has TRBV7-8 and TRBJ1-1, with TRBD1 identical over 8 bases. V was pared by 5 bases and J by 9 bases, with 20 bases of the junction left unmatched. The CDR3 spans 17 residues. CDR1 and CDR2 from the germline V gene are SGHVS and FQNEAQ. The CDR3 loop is CASSDPSGTGGSIQAFF. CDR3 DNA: TGTGCCAGCAGCGATCCTTCCGGGACAGGCGGTAGTATTCAAGCTTTCTTT.